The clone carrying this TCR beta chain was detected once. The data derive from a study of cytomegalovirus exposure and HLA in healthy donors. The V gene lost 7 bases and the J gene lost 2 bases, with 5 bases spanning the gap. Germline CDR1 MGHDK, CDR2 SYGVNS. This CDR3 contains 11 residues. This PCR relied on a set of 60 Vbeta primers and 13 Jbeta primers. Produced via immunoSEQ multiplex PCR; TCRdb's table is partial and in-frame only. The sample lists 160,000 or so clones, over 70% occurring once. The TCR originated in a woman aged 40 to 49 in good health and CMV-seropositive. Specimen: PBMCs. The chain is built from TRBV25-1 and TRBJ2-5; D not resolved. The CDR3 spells CASIQQETQYF. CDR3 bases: TGTGCCAGCATCCAACAAGAGACCCAGTACTTC.